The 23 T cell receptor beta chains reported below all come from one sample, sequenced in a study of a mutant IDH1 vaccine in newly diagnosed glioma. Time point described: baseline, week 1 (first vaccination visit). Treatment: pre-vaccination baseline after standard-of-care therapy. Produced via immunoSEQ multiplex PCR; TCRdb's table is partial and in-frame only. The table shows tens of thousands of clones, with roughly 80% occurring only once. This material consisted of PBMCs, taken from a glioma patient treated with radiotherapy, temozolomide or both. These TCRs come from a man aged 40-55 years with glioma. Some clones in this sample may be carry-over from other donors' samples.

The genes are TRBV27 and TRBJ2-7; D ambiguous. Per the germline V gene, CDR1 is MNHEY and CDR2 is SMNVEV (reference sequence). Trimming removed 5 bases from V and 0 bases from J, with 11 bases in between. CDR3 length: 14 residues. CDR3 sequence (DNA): TGTGCCAGCAGTAGGTCAGTCGACTCCTACGAGCAGTACTTC. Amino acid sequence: CASSRSVDSYEQYF.

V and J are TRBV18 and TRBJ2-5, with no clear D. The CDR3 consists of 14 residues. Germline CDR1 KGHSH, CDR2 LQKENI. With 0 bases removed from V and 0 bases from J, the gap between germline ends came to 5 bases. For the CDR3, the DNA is TGTGCCAGCTCACCACCCATCTACCAAGAGACCCAGTACTTC. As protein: CASSPPIYQETQYF.

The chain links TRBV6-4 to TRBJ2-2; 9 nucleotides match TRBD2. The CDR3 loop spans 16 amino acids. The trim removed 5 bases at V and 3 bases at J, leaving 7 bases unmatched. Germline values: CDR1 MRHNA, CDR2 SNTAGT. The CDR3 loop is CASSIAGGPDTGELFF. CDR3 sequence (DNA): TGTGCCAGCAGTATCGCGGGGGGGCCCGACACCGGGGAGCTGTTTTTT.

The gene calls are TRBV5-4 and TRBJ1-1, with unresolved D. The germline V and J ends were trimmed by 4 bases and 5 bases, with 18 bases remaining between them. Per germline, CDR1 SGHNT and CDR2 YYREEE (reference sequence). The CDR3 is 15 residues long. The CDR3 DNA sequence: TGTGCCAGCAGCCCCCAAACCGTTTTGGGGACTGAAGCTTTCTTT. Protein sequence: CASSPQTVLGTEAFF.

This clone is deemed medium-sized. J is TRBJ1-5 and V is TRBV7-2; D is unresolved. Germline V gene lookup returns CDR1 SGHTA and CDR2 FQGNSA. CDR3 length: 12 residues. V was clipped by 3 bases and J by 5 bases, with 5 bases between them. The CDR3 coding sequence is TGTGCCAGCAGCTTGGTGGATCAGCCCCAGCATTTT. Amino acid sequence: CASSLVDQPQHF.

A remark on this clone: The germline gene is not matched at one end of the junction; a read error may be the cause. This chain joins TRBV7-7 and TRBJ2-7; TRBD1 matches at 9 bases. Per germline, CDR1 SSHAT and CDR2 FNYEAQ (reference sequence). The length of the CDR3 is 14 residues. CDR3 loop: CASSRDRDSYEQYF. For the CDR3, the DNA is TGTGCTAGCAGCCGGGACAGGGACTCCTACGAGCAGTACTTC. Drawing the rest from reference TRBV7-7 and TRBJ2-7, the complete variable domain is GAGVSQSPRYKVTKRGQDVTLRCDPISSHATLYWYQQALGQGPEFLTYFNYEAQPDKSGLPSDRFSAERPEGSISTLTIQRTEQRDSAMYRCASSRDRDSYEQYFGPGTRLTVT.

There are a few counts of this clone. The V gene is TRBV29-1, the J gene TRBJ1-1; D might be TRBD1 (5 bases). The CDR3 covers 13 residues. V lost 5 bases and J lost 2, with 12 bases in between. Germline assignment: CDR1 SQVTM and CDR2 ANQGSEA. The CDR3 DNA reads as TGCAGCGTTTTGGGGCAGATAAACACTGAAGCTTTCTTT. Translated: CSVLGQINTEAFF.

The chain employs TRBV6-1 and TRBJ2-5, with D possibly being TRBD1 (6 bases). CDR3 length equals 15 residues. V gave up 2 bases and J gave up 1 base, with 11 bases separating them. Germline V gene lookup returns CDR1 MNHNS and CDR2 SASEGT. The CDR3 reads CASSETWGPQETQYF. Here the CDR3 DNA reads TGTGCCAGCAGTGAAACTTGGGGGCCCCAAGAGACCCAGTACTTC.

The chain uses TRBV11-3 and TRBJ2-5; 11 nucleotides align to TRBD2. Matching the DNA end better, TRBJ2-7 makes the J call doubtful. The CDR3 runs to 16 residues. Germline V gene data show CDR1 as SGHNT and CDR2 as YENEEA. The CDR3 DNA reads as TGTGCCAGCAGCCGCGGGACTAGCGGAGCAACCTACGAGCAGTACTTC. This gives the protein CASSRGTSGATYEQYF.

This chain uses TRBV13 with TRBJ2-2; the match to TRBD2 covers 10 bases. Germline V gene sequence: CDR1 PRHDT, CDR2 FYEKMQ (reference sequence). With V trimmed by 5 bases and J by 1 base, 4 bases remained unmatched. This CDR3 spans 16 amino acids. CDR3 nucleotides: TGTGCCAGCAGCCCAAGACTAGCGGGGAACACCGGGGAGCTGTTTTTT. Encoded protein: CASSPRLAGNTGELFF.

DNA for the CDR3: TGCGCCAGCAGAGGGAACTCCTATAATTCACCCCTCCACTTT. Residues: CASRGNSYNSPLHF. The chain joins TRBV5-1 to TRBJ1-6, with D hard to call. V was shortened by 5 bases and J by 0 bases, with 6 bases between the two germline ends. Germline V gene sequence: CDR1 SGHRS, CDR2 YFSETQ. The CDR3 is made up of 14 amino acids.

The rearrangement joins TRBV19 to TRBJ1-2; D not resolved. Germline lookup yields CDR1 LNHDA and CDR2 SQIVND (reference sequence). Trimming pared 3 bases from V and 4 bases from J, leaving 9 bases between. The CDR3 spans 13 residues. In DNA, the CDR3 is TGTGCCAGTAGTATCGGCAATACCTATGGCTACACCTTC. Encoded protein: CASSIGNTYGYTF.

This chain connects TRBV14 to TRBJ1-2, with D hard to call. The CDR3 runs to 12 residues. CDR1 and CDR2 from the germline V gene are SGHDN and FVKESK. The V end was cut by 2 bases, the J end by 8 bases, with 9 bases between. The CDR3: CASSQNRYGYTF. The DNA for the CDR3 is TGTGCCAGCAGCCAAAATCGTTACGGCTACACCTTC.

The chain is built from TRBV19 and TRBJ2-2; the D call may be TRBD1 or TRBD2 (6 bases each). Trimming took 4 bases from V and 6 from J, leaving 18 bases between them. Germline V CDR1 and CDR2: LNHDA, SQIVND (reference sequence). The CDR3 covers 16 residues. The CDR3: CASSNRVRGPAGELFF. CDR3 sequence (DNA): TGTGCCAGTAGTAACCGGGTCCGGGGGCCCGCCGGGGAGCTGTTTTTT. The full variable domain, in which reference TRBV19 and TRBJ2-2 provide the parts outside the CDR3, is DGGITQSPKYLFRKEGQNVTLSCEQNLNHDAMYWYRQDPGQGLRLIYYSQIVNDFQKGDIAEGYSVSREKKESFPLTVTSAQKNPTAFYLCASSNRVRGPAGELFFGEGSRLTVL.

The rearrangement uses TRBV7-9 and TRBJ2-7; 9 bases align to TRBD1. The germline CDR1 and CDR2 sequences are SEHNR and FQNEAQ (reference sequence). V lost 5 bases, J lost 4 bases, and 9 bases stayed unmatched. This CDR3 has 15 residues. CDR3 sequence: CASSAPGQGLYEQYF. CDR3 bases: TGTGCCAGCAGCGCTCCGGGACAGGGATTATACGAGCAGTACTTC.

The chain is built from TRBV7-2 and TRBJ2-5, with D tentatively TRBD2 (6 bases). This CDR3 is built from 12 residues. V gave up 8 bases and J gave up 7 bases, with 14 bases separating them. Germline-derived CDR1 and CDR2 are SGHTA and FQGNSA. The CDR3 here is CASGTLRGTQYF. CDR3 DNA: TGTGCCAGCGGGACTCTTCGGGGGACCCAGTACTTC.

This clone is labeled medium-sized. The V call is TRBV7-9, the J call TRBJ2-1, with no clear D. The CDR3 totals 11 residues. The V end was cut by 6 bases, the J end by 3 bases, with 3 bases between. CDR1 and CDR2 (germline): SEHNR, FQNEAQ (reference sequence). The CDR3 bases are TGTGCCAGCAGAAACTACAATGAGCAGTTCTTC. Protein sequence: CASRNYNEQFF.

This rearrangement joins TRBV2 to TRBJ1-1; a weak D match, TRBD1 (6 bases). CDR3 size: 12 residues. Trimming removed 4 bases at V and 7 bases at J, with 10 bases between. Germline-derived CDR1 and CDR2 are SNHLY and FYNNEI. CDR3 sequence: CASSADRSEAFF. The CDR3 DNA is TGTGCCAGCAGTGCGGACAGAAGTGAAGCTTTCTTT.

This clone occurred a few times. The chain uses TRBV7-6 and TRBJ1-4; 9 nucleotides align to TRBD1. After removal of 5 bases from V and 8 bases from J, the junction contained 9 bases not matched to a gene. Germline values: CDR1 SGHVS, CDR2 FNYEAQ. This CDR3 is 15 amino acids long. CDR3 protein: CASSLLPGQGEKLFF. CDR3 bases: TGTGCCAGCAGCCTGCTGCCGGGACAGGGAGAAAAACTGTTTTTT. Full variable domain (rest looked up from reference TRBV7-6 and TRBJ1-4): GAGVSQSPRYKVTKRGQDVALRCDPISGHVSLYWYRQALGQGPEFLTYFNYEAQQDKSGLPNDRFSAERPEGSISTLTIQRTEQRDSAMYRCASSLLPGQGEKLFFGSGTQLSVL.

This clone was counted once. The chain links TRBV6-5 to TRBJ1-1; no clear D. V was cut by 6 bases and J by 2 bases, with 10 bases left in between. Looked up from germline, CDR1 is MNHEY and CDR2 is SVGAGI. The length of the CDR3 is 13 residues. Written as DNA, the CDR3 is TGTGCCAGCAGCTTACACGGAAACACTGAAGCTTTCTTT. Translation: CASSLHGNTEAFF.

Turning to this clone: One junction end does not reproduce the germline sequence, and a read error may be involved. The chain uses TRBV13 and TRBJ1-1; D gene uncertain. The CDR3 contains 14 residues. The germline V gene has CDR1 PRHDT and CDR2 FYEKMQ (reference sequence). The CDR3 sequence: CASTLGPPSTEAFF. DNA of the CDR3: TGTGCCAGCACCTTAGGCCCCCCCAGCACTGAAGCTTTCTTT.

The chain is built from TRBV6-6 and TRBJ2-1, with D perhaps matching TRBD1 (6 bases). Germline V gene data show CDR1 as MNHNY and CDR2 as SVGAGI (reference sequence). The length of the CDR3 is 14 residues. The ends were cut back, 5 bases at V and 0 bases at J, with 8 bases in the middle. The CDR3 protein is CASSPDSSYNEQFF. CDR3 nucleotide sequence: TGTGCCAGCAGTCCGGACAGCTCCTACAATGAGCAGTTCTTC.

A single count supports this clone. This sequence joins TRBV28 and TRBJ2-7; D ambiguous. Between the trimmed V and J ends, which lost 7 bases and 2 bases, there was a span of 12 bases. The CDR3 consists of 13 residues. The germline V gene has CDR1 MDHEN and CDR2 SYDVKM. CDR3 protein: CASIGDTTYEQYF. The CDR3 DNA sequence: TGTGCCAGCATCGGCGACACTACCTACGAGCAGTACTTC.